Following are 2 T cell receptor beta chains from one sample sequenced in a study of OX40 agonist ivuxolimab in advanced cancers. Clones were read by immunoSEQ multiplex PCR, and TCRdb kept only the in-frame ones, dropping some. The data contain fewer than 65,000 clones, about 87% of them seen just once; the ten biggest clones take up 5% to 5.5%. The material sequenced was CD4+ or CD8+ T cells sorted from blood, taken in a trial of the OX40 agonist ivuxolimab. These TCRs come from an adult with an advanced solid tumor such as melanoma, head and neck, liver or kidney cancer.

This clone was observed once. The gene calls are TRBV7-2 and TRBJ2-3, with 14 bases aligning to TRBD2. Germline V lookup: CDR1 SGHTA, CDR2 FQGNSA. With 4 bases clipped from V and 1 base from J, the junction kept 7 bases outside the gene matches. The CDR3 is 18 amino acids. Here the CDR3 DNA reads TGTGCCAGCAGCTCCAAGACTAGCGGGGGGGTGGGCACAGATACGCAGTATTTT. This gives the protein CASSSKTSGGVGTDTQYF.

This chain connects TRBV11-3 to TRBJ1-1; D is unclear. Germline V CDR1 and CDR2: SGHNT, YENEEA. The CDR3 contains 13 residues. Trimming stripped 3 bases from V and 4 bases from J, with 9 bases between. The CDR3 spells CASSFRWGTEAFF. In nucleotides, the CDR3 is TGTGCCAGCAGCTTTAGGTGGGGCACTGAAGCTTTCTTT.